This is a list of T cell receptor beta chains from one sample in a study of blood T cell repertoires in COVID-19. The repertoire was sequenced with immunoSEQ multiplex PCR; TCRdb's copy has only in-frame clones and lacks some. This table holds approximately 310,000 clones, 89% found once. The sample taken for sequencing was PBMCs or T cells enriched from blood (not recorded which). These receptors all come from a man aged 55-75 years who had recovered from COVID-19. The CDR3 runs from the conserved cysteine through the conserved F or W. The D gene is left open where the match is weak. Clone size is not always given. Where it is, it says once, few, many or a class for expanded clones.

D gene,V gene,J gene,clone size,CDR3 protein,CDR3 DNA
.,TRBV6-1,TRBJ2-7,.,CASSDTGFSYEQYF,TGTGCCAGCAGTGATACAGGTTTCTCCTACGAGCAGTACTTC
TRBD1,TRBV2,TRBJ1-5,once,CASRRQGNSNQPQHF,TGTGCCAGCCGGAGACAGGGTAACAGCAATCAGCCCCAGCATTTT
TRBD1,TRBV6-2/TRBV6-3,TRBJ2-7,.,CASSSGTGAHEQYF,TGTGCCAGCAGCTCCGGGACAGGGGCCCACGAGCAGTACTTC
.,TRBV7-2,TRBJ1-5,.,CASSLGSVGNQPQHF,TGTGCCAGCAGCTTAGGTAGTGTCGGGAATCAGCCCCAGCATTTT
.,TRBV9,TRBJ1-3,.,CASSASGGYGNTIYF,TGTGCCAGCAGCGCAAGTGGGGGGTACGGAAACACCATATATTTT
.,TRBV27,TRBJ2-7,.,CASSMRGEYEQYF,TGTGCCAGCAGTATGCGGGGAGAGTACGAGCAGTACTTC
TRBD1,TRBV30,TRBJ2-3,.,CAWRTGTVDTQYF,TGTGCCTGGAGAACCGGGACAGTAGATACGCAGTATTTT
.,TRBV18,TRBJ1-3,.,CASSPRSAVLTSSGNTIYF,TGTGCCAGCTCACCCCGGTCGGCAGTCCTTACTAGCTCTGGAAACACCATATATTTT
.,TRBV3-1/TRBV3-2,TRBJ2-1,.,CASSRANAPYNEQFF,TGTGCCAGCAGCCGGGCCAACGCTCCCTACAATGAGCAGTTCTTC
TRBD2,TRBV4-2,TRBJ2-3,.,CASSQEPGGANSADTQYF,TGTGCCAGCAGCCAAGAGCCCGGGGGGGCCAACAGCGCAGATACGCAGTATTTT
.,TRBV7-3,TRBJ2-1,.,CASGSSPNEQFF,TGTGCCAGCGGGAGCTCCCCAAATGAGCAGTTCTTC
TRBD1,TRBV19,TRBJ1-1,.,CASTTGTGGWDTEAFF,TGTGCCAGTACGACCGGGACAGGGGGCTGGGACACTGAAGCTTTCTTT
TRBD1,TRBV9,TRBJ2-7,.,CASSPGQGAQEQYF,TGTGCCAGCAGCCCGGGGCAGGGGGCTCAGGAGCAGTACTTC
TRBD1,TRBV28,TRBJ1-2,.,CASRSDRADGYTF,TGTGCCAGCAGGTCTGACAGGGCGGATGGCTACACCTTC
.,TRBV28,TRBJ1-2,.,CASSLGDNYGYTF,TGTGCCAGCAGTTTAGGAGACAACTATGGCTACACCTTC
TRBD2,TRBV30,TRBJ2-7,.,CAWSETSGPYEQYF,TGTGCCTGGAGTGAGACTAGCGGCCCCTACGAGCAGTACTTC
TRBD1,TRBV24-1,TRBJ2-2,.,CATSEPTGGNTGELFF,TGTGCCACCAGTGAGCCGACAGGGGGAAACACCGGGGAGCTGTTTTTT
.,TRBV15,TRBJ2-2,.,CATSSQRTNTGELFF,TGTGCCACCAGCTCCCAGCGAACGAACACCGGGGAGCTGTTTTTT
TRBD1,TRBV5-1,TRBJ1-3,.,CASSRDRQSSGNTIYF,TGCGCCAGCAGCCGGGACAGACAAAGCTCTGGAAACACCATATATTTT
.,TRBV18,TRBJ1-2,.,CASSPPGQGYGYTF,TGTGCCAGCTCACCACCTGGCCAGGGTTATGGCTACACCTTC
TRBD1,TRBV5-5,TRBJ2-7,few,CASSRDRERDEQYF,TGTGCCAGCAGCCGGGACAGGGAGAGGGACGAGCAGTACTTC
.,TRBV28,TRBJ1-1,few,CASSLTPRRGTEAFF,TGTGCCAGCAGTTTAACCCCCCGGAGGGGCACTGAAGCTTTCTTT
.,TRBV5-5,TRBJ2-7,.,CASSLDPVGEQYF,TGTGCCAGCAGCTTGGATCCAGTTGGCGAGCAGTACTTC
.,TRBV3-1/TRBV3-2,TRBJ1-2,once,CASSQDPDSGRGYTF,TGTGCCAGCAGCCAAGATCCGGACAGCGGTAGAGGCTACACCTTC
TRBD1,TRBV9,TRBJ1-3,.,CASSPGTAVQPSGNTIYF,TGTGCCAGCAGCCCAGGGACAGCCGTCCAGCCCTCTGGAAACACCATATATTTT
TRBD2,TRBV18,TRBJ2-1,once,CASSPTVRTSGYNEQFF,TGTGCCAGCTCACCGACCGTCCGGACTAGCGGATACAATGAGCAGTTCTTC
TRBD1,TRBV24-1,TRBJ1-2,few,CATSDDGQGRVGYGYTF,TGTGCCACCAGTGATGACGGACAGGGCCGGGTTGGCTATGGCTACACCTTC
.,TRBV10-3,TRBJ2-1,.,CAISDSAAGNEQFF,TGTGCCATCAGTGACTCTGCGGCGGGCAATGAGCAGTTCTTC
.,TRBV3-1/TRBV3-2,TRBJ1-3,.,CASSPGQLSGNTIYF,TGTGCCAGCAGCCCCGGACAGCTCTCTGGAAACACCATATATTTT
TRBD1,TRBV28,TRBJ1-1,.,CASSAMGQGNTEAFF,TGTGCCAGCAGCGCGATGGGACAGGGAAACACTGAAGCTTTCTTT
TRBD1,TRBV6-2/TRBV6-3,TRBJ1-1,.,CASSYAGQGFDTEAFF,TGTGCCAGCAGTTACGCGGGACAGGGGTTTGACACTGAAGCTTTCTTT
TRBD1,TRBV11-2,TRBJ2-7,.,CASSLAGQGLYEQYF,TGTGCCAGCAGCTTGGCGGGACAGGGACTCTACGAGCAGTACTTC
TRBD1,TRBV5-1,TRBJ1-2,.,CASSLEGDRHYGYTF,TGCGCCAGCAGCTTGGAAGGGGACAGGCACTATGGCTACACCTTC
TRBD2,TRBV28,TRBJ2-7,.,CASSGTSGKTHYEQYF,TGTGCCAGCAGTGGGACTAGCGGGAAAACACACTACGAGCAGTACTTC
TRBD1,TRBV7-2,TRBJ1-2,once,CASSSQGGNYGYTF,TGTGCCAGCAGCTCACAGGGGGGAAACTATGGCTACACCTTC
.,TRBV19,TRBJ1-1,.,CASSKLGLMNTEAFF,TGTGCCAGTAGTAAACTGGGACTGATGAACACTGAAGCTTTCTTT
.,TRBV3-1/TRBV3-2,TRBJ1-2,once,CASTPGQLNGYTF,TGTGCCAGCACCCCCGGACAGTTGAATGGCTACACCTTC
.,TRBV27,TRBJ1-1,.,CASMSHPNTEAFF,TGTGCCAGCATGTCACACCCGAACACTGAAGCTTTCTTT
.,TRBV21-1,TRBJ2-7,.,CASSKRPGDRSYEQYF,TGTGCCAGCAGCAAAAGGCCAGGGGATCGTTCCTACGAGCAGTACTTC
.,TRBV5-1,TRBJ1-2,.,CASSLTGGEFGYTF,TGCGCCAGCAGCTTGACTGGAGGAGAGTTTGGCTACACCTTC
TRBD1,TRBV6-5,TRBJ2-7,few,CASSYSPGQGYEQYF,TGTGCCAGCAGTTACTCCCCGGGACAGGGGTACGAGCAGTACTTC
TRBD1,TRBV11-2,TRBJ1-2,.,CASSLRRQGGYTF,TGTGCCAGCAGCTTGAGGCGACAGGGCGGCTACACCTTC
.,TRBV6-5,TRBJ1-4,.,CASKLVRVGEKLFF,TGTGCCAGCAAGTTGGTACGGGTTGGCGAAAAACTGTTTTTT